Shown below are 28 T cell receptor beta chains from a single sample sequenced in a study of Graves' ophthalmopathy and Graves' hyperthyroidism. RNA served as the template for amplifying TCR beta CDR3 regions. The first round was an RT-PCR with HTBI primers, and the second round was a multiplex PCR. TCRdb re-called the multiplex PCR reads with MiXCR, one entry per CDR3 protein. The sample has around 670,000 distinct CDR3 sequences; 35% to 50% are singletons. Sequencing was carried out using peripheral blood. Every receptor here comes from an adult man with Graves' ophthalmopathy.

Many counts were recorded for this clonotype. Mismatch with germline at one junction end may stem from a read error. This rearrangement joins TRBV12-3 or TRBV12-4 to TRBJ1-4, with TRBD1 identical over 9 bases. The CDR3 totals 11 residues. In nucleotides, the CDR3 is TGTGCCAGCAGTCTTGGGACAGGGATTGTTTTT. It yields the protein CASSLGTGIVF.

This rearrangement joins TRBV9 to TRBJ2-7, with D perhaps TRBD2 (6 bases). V was clipped by 5 bases and J by 3 bases, with 15 bases between them. The V gene's germline CDR1 is SGDLS and CDR2 YYNGEE. This CDR3 is 14 amino acids long. Written as DNA, the CDR3 is TGTGCCAGCAGTTCGAATAGCGGAAGCTACGAGCAGTACTTC. It codes for CASSSNSGSYEQYF.

In this sample, this clonotype turned up many times. J is TRBJ1-1 and V is TRBV7-9; maybe TRBD1 (5 bases). There are 13 residues in the CDR3. Germline V gene data show CDR1 as SEHNR and CDR2 as FQNEAQ (reference sequence). V lost 0 bases, J lost 7 bases, and 9 bases lay in between. CDR3 loop: CASSLAGTLEAFF. CDR3 DNA: TGTGCCAGCAGCTTAGCTGGGACGCTTGAAGCTTTCTTT.

This clonotype was counted many times. This chain joins TRBV7-9 and TRBJ1-1, with a possible D match to TRBD1 (5 bases). Trimming took 5 bases from V and 1 from J, leaving 11 bases between them. The CDR3 contains 14 residues. In germline, CDR1 is SEHNR, CDR2 FQNEAQ (reference sequence). The CDR3 loop reads CASSIGTGNTEAFF. The CDR3 DNA is TGTGCCAGCAGCATCGGGACGGGGAACACTGAAGCTTTCTTT.

The chain couples TRBV20-1 to TRBJ2-7; D is ambiguous. Trimming shortened V by 3 bases and J by 0 bases, and 9 bases separated the two germline ends. CDR1 DFQATT and CDR2 SNEGSKA come from the germline V gene (reference sequence). The CDR3 is made up of 13 amino acids. The CDR3 DNA follows: TGCAGTGCTAGCCTAACTACCTCCTACGAGCAGTACTTC. This gives the protein CSASLTTSYEQYF.

The chain joins TRBV2 to TRBJ1-5; D unresolved. This CDR3 has 14 residues. Germline CDR1 and CDR2: SNHLY and FYNNEI. V dropped 2 bases and J dropped 3 bases, with 8 bases sitting between them. CDR3 in DNA: TGTGCCAGCAGTGAAACAACAGTCAATCAGCCCCAGCATTTT. As protein: CASSETTVNQPQHF.

The chain couples TRBV19 to TRBJ1-5, with a tentative D call TRBD1 (5 bases). Germline V lookup: CDR1 LNHDA, CDR2 SQIVND (reference sequence). This CDR3 spans 16 amino acids. V was pared by 0 bases and J by 5 bases, with 14 bases between. CDR3 residues: CASSIDGLRVYQPQHF. In DNA form, the CDR3 reads TGTGCCAGTAGTATAGATGGGCTCAGGGTCTATCAGCCCCAGCATTTT.

The V and J genes are TRBV19 and TRBJ1-5; tentatively, D is TRBD1 (5 bases). Trimming shortened V by 6 bases and J by 2 bases, and 23 bases separated the two germline ends. In germline, CDR1 is LNHDA, CDR2 SQIVND (reference sequence). The CDR3 is 18 residues long. CDR3 residues: CASRPAQGGFSGNQPQHF. The DNA of the CDR3 is TGTGCCAGTAGGCCCGCGCAGGGTGGGTTTTCGGGCAATCAGCCCCAGCATTTT.

This clonotype came up a few times. The CDR3 nucleotides read TGTGCCAGCAGCTTCGGGTTCAACACTGAAGCTTTCTTT. Its protein is CASSFGFNTEAFF. The gene calls are TRBV5-6 and TRBJ1-1; D gene uncertain. Trimming stripped 2 bases from V and 2 bases from J, with 7 bases between. The CDR3 runs 13 residues. Germline CDR1 SGHDT, CDR2 YYEEEE.

This clonotype was picked up many times. The CDR3 nucleotides are TGCAGCTCAAAGGGGACAGGGATCGTCGAGACCCAGTACTTC. This codes for CSSKGTGIVETQYF. V gene TRBV29-1 combines with J gene TRBJ2-5; 9 bases agree with TRBD1. Germline V gives CDR1 SQVTM, CDR2 ANQGSEA. CDR3 length: 14 residues. The V gene end was trimmed by 8 bases and the J gene end by 5 bases; junction bases not matched to a gene: 12. Based on the CDR3 plus reference TRBV29-1 and TRBJ2-5, the full variable domain is SAVISQKPSRDICQRGTSLTIQCQVDSQVTMMFWYRQQPGQSLTLIATANQGSEATYESGFVIDKFPISRPNLTFSTLTVSNMSPEDSSIYLCSSKGTGIVETQYFGPGTRLLVL.

The rearrangement links TRBV7-9 to TRBJ2-7, with TRBD2 identical over 8 bases. With 5 bases clipped from V and 3 bases from J, the junction kept 6 bases outside the gene matches. There are 14 residues in the CDR3. CDR1 is SEHNR, CDR2 FQNEAQ, per germline (reference sequence). CDR3 loop: CASSRTGGDYEQYF. The CDR3 DNA sequence: TGTGCCAGCAGCCGTACGGGGGGGGACTACGAGCAGTACTTC.

There are a few counts of this clonotype. This chain joins TRBV6-5 and TRBJ1-1; TRBD1 aligns across 9 bases. This CDR3 contains 12 residues. The germline V gene encodes CDR1 MNHEY and CDR2 SVGAGI. V was clipped by 6 bases and J by 6 bases; unmatched bases: 2. CDR3 in amino acids: CASRDRGSEAFF. The CDR3 nucleotides read TGTGCCAGCAGAGACAGGGGGTCTGAAGCTTTCTTT.

The J gene is TRBJ2-7, the V gene TRBV10-3; D may be TRBD1 (7 bases). The CDR3 runs to 13 residues. The V end lost 10 bases, the J end lost 7 bases, and 20 bases lay between the germline ends. Looked up from germline, CDR1 is ENHRY and CDR2 is SYGVKD. The CDR3 region is CASRFRGAGEQYF. In nucleotides, the CDR3 is TGTGCCAGCAGATTCAGGGGGGCCGGGGAGCAGTACTTC.

This clonotype has a handful of counts. This chain joins TRBV20-1 and TRBJ1-5; maybe TRBD1 (6 bases). This CDR3 spans 13 amino acids. Trimming took 2 bases from V and 7 from J, leaving 12 bases between them. The V gene's germline CDR1 is DFQATT and CDR2 SNEGSKA (reference sequence). In nucleotides, the CDR3 is TGCAGTGCTAGAAGCAGGGGTAAGCAGCCCCAGCATTTT. As protein: CSARSRGKQPQHF.

This clonotype was counted a few times. V and J are TRBV20-1 and TRBJ1-2; TRBD1 agrees at 10 bases. Germline V gives CDR1 DFQATT, CDR2 SNEGSKA (reference sequence). The junction had 12 bases not matched to a gene; V was cut back by 4 bases and J by 7 bases. This CDR3 is 15 amino acids long. The CDR3: CSAIPLDGTGAGYTF. The DNA of the CDR3 is TGCAGTGCTATCCCCCTCGACGGGACAGGGGCTGGCTACACCTTC.

This clonotype was counted at least ten times. The V gene is TRBV15, the J gene TRBJ1-2; D gene uncertain. Germline CDR1 LNHNV, CDR2 YYDKDF (reference sequence). The CDR3 has 14 amino acids. The germline V and J ends were trimmed by 1 base and 2 bases, with 8 bases remaining between them. For the CDR3, the DNA is TGTGCCACCAGCAGAGGAGGAGCCAACTATGGCTACACCTTC. This encodes CATSRGGANYGYTF.

This clonotype was found a few times. The V gene is TRBV7-9, the J gene TRBJ1-1; unclear D gene. CDR1 is SEHNR and CDR2 is FQNEAQ in the germline V gene (reference sequence). This CDR3 spans 12 amino acids. Trimming took off 3 bases at V and 7 bases at J, with 9 bases between the two ends. The CDR3 is CASSLSMGEAFF. CDR3 sequence (DNA): TGTGCCAGCAGCTTGAGTATGGGTGAAGCTTTCTTT.

This clonotype was counted many times. The chain recombines TRBV10-3 with TRBJ1-1, with D maybe TRBD1 (6 bases). V shed 7 bases and J shed 7 bases, with 22 bases lying between them. The CDR3 consists of 15 residues. The germline V gene has CDR1 ENHRY and CDR2 SYGVKD. In DNA form, the CDR3 reads TGTGCCATCACCGGAACCACAGGGAAAGAGGGTGAAGCTTTCTTT. Protein: CAITGTTGKEGEAFF.

Note on this clonotype: One base away lies a much larger clone, so this may be a sequencing read error. The rearrangement joins TRBV20-1 to TRBJ1-2, with D unclear. The CDR3 is 13 residues long. The V end was cut by 2 bases, the J end by 2 bases, with 9 bases between. Germline values: CDR1 DFQATT, CDR2 SNEGSKA (reference sequence). CDR3 DNA: TGCAGTGCTAGATCCTGGCAGAACTATGGCTACACCTTC. This gives the protein CSARSWQNYGYTF.

This clonotype was detected only once. The conserved phenylalanine or tryptophan normally closing the CDR3 is absent here, so this likely arose from a read error. The CDR3 is CAGSLRERTDYEQYL. CDR3 in DNA: TGTGCCGGCAGCTTAAGAGAGCGGACCGACTACGAGCAGTACCTC. The rearrangement joins TRBV7-2 to TRBJ2-7, with a tentative D call TRBD2 (5 bases). The germline gives CDR1 SGHTA, CDR2 FQGNSA. This CDR3 comprises 15 residues.

This clonotype occurred a few times. This CDR3 reads CASSLGAWGTEAFF. CDR3 DNA sequence: TGTGCCAGCAGCTTGGGGGCCTGGGGCACTGAAGCTTTCTTT. V gene TRBV7-9 combines with J gene TRBJ1-1; D is perhaps TRBD1 (6 bases). Germline assignment: CDR1 SEHNR and CDR2 FQNEAQ (reference sequence). V lost 3 bases, J lost 4 bases, and 12 bases lay in between. The CDR3 is 14 residues long.

This clonotype was counted many times. V is TRBV9 and J is TRBJ1-2; D not resolved. This CDR3 region has 13 residues. Per the germline V gene, CDR1 is SGDLS and CDR2 is YYNGEE. V was cut by 3 bases and J by 5 bases, with 11 bases left in between. The CDR3 loop reads CASSDEGGYGYTF. As DNA, the CDR3 is TGTGCCAGCAGCGATGAAGGAGGGTATGGCTACACCTTC.

This clonotype was seen at least ten times. The V gene is TRBV7-8, the J gene TRBJ1-2, with D possibly matching TRBD1 (6 bases). The V end lost 2 bases, the J end lost 6 bases, and 10 bases lay between the germline ends. The CDR3 has 13 residues. Germline CDR1 SGHVS, CDR2 FQNEAQ. The CDR3 coding sequence is TGTGCCAGCAGCTTACACAGGGAGGATGGCTACACCTTC. Encoded protein: CASSLHREDGYTF. The full variable domain, its missing parts supplied by reference TRBV7-8 and TRBJ1-2, is GAGVSQSPRYKVAKRGQDVALRCDPISGHVSLFWYQQALGQGPEFLTYFQNEAQLDKSGLPSDRFFAERPEGSVSTLKIQRTQQEDSAVYLCASSLHREDGYTFGSGTRLTVV.

The rearrangement uses TRBV25-1 and TRBJ1-1; no firm D call. The germline CDR1 and CDR2 sequences are MGHDK and SYGVNS. The V gene lost 7 bases and the J gene lost 0 bases, with 6 bases spanning the gap. The CDR3 is made up of 12 amino acids. The CDR3 sequence: CASNAVNTEAFF. The DNA of the CDR3 is TGTGCCAGCAATGCAGTGAACACTGAAGCTTTCTTT.

In this sample, this clonotype turned up a few times. The chain uses TRBV20-1 and TRBJ1-5; perhaps TRBD1 as D (5 bases). From germline, CDR1 is DFQATT and CDR2 SNEGSKA (reference sequence). V was clipped by 1 base and J by 7 bases, with 11 bases between them. This CDR3 region has 13 residues. In DNA, the CDR3 is TGCAGTGCTAGAGTCCGGGGGAGACAGCCCCAGCATTTT. The encoded protein is CSARVRGRQPQHF.

This clonotype occurred many times. CDR3 in DNA: TGTGCCAGCAGCTTAGTACAGGGCCGGGAGACCCAGTACTTC. Translated: CASSLVQGRETQYF. The chain recombines TRBV7-9 with TRBJ2-5; D may be TRBD1 (6 bases). The CDR3 is 14 amino acids. Germline CDR1 and CDR2: SEHNR and FQNEAQ (reference sequence). Trimming cost V 1 base and J 5 bases, with 11 bases left between them.

This chain joins TRBV28 and TRBJ2-7, with 9 bases identical to TRBD1. V lost 7 bases, J lost 1 base, and 8 bases stayed unmatched. Per the germline V gene, CDR1 is MDHEN and CDR2 is SYDVKM. The CDR3 has 15 residues. DNA of the CDR3: TGTGCCAGCACCACCCCCGGGACAGGGTCCTACGAGCAGTACTTC. As protein: CASTTPGTGSYEQYF.

This clonotype has just a few counts. The chain has TRBV19 and TRBJ1-5; D may be TRBD1 (6 bases). Trimming cost V 9 bases and J 3 bases, with 18 bases left between them. This CDR3 region has 15 residues. The germline V gene has CDR1 LNHDA and CDR2 SQIVND (reference sequence). For the CDR3, the DNA is TGTGCCAGCACCAGCGGACAGCATCCCAATCAGCCCCAGCATTTT. Protein product: CASTSGQHPNQPQHF.